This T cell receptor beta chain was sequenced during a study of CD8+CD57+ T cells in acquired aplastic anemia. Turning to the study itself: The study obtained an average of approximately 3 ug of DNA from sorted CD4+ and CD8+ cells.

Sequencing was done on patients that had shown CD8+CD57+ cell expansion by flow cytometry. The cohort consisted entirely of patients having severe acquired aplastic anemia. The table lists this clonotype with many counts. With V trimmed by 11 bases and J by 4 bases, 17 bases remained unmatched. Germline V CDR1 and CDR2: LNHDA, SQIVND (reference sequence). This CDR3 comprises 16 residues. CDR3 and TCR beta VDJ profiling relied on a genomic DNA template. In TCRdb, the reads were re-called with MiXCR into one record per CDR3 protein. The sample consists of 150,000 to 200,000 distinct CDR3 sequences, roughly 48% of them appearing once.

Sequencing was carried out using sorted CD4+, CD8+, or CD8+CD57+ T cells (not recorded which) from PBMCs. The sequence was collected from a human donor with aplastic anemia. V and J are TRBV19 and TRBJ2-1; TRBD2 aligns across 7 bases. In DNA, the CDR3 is TGTGCCTCTTATCCCAGTGGACTAGATCTTTACAATGAGCAGTTCTTC. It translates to CASYPSGLDLYNEQFF.